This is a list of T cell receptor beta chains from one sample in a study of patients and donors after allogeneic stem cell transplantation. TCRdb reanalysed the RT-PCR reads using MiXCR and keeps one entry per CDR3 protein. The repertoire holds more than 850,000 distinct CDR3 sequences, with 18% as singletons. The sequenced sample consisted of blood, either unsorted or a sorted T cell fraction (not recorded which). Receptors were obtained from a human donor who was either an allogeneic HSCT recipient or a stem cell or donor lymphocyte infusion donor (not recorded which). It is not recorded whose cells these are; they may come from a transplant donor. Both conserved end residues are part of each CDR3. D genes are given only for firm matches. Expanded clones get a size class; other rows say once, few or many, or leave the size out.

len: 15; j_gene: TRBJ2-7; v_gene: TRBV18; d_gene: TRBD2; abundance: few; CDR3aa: CASSPAGGQLYEQYF; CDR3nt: TGTGCCAGCTCACCCGCGGGGGGCCAATTATACGAGCAGTACTTC
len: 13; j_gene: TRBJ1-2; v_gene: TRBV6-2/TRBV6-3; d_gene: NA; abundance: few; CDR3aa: CASSTTAGRSYTF; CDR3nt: TGTGCCAGCAGTACGACGGCAGGGCGTAGCTACACCTTC
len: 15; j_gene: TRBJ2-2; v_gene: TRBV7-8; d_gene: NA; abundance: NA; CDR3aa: CASSLFAGSDGELFF; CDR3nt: TGTGCCAGCAGCTTATTTGCCGGGAGTGACGGGGAGCTGTTTTTT
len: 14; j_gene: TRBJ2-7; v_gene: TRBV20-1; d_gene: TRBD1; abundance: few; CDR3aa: CSANRQGARYEQYF; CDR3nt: TGCAGTGCTAATCGACAGGGGGCCCGCTACGAGCAGTACTTC
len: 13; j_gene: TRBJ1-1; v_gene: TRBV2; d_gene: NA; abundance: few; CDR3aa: CASPGPWDTEAFF; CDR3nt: TGTGCCAGCCCGGGGCCTTGGGACACTGAAGCTTTCTTT
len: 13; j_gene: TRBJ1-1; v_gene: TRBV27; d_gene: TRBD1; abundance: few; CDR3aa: CASSYTGAPEAFF; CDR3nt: TGTGCCAGCAGTTATACAGGGGCCCCTGAAGCTTTCTTT
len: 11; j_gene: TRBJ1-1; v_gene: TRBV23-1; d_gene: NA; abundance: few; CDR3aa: CATPGDTEAFF; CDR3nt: TGCGCCACTCCGGGGGACACTGAAGCTTTCTTT
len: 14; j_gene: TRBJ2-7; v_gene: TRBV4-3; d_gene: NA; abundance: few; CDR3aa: CASSQAVGGYEQYF; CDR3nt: TGCGCCAGCAGCCAAGCCGTAGGTGGGTACGAGCAGTACTTC
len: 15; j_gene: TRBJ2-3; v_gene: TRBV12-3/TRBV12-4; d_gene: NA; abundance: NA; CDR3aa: CASSFRGRPTDTQYF; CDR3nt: TGTGCCAGCAGTTTCCGGGGGCGCCCCACAGATACGCAGTATTTT
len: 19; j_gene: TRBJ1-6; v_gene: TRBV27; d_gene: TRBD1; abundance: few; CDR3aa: CASSLLWQGGSSYNSPLYF; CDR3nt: TGTGCCAGCAGTTTATTATGGCAGGGGGGGAGCTCCTATAATTCACCCCTCTACTTT
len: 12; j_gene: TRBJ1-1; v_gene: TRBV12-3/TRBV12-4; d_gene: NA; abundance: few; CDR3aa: CASSYPGTKAFF; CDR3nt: TGTGCCAGCAGCTACCCAGGGACAAAAGCTTTCTTT
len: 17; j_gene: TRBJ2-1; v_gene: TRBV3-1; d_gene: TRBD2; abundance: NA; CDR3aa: CASSPGTSGSTGNEQFF; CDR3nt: TGTGCCAGCAGCCCGGGGACTAGCGGGAGTACCGGCAATGAGCAGTTCTTC
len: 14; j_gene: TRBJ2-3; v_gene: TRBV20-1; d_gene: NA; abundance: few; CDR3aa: CSARTLRNTDTQYF; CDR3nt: TGCAGTGCTCGGACACTTAGGAACACAGATACGCAGTATTTT
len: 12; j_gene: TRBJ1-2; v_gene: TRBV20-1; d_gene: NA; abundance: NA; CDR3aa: CSAVGRDYGYTF; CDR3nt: TGCAGTGCCGTGGGCAGGGACTATGGCTACACCTTC
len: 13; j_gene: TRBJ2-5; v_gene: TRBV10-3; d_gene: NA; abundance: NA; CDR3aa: CATSTGSGETQYF; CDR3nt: TGTGCCACGAGTACAGGGTCCGGGGAGACCCAGTACTTC
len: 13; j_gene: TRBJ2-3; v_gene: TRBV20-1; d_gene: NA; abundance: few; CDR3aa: CSAKGVGTDTQYF; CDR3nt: TGCAGTGCTAAGGGGGTAGGGACAGATACGCAGTATTTT
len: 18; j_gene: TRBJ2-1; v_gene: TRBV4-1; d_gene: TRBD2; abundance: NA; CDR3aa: CASSQGGSGRGYYNEQFF; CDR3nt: TGCGCCAGCAGCCAAGGGGGAAGCGGGAGGGGGTACTACAATGAGCAGTTCTTC
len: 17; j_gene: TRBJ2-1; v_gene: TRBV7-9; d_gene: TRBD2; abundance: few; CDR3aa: CASSTTEGLAAYNEQFF; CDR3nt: TGTGCCAGCAGCACAACGGAAGGACTAGCGGCGTACAATGAGCAGTTCTTC
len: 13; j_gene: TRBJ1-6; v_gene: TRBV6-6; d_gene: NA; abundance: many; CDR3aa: CASSPAYNSPLHF; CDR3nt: TGTGCCAGCAGTCCAGCCTATAATTCACCCCTCCACTTT
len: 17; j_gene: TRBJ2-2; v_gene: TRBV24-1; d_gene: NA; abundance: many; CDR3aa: CATSDFSRAWDTGELFF; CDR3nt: TGTGCCACCAGTGATTTTTCCCGGGCTTGGGACACCGGGGAGCTGTTTTTT
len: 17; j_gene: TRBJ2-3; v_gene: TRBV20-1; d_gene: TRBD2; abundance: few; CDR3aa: CSAAPPRLAGVADTQYF; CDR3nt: TGCAGTGCCGCCCCCCCCAGACTAGCGGGAGTTGCAGATACGCAGTATTTT
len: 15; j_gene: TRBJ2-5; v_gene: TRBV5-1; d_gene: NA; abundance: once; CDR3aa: CASSSGFRGAETQYF; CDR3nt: TGCGCCAGCAGCTCTGGCTTCAGGGGCGCGGAGACCCAGTACTTC
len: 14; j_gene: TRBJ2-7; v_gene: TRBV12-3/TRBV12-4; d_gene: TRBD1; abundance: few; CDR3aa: CASHPGQGSYEQYF; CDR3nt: TGTGCCAGCCACCCGGGACAGGGGTCCTACGAGCAGTACTTC
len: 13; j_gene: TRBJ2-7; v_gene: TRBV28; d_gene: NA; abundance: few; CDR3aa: CASSLLAKYEQYF; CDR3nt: TGTGCCAGCAGTTTACTCGCCAAGTACGAGCAGTACTTC
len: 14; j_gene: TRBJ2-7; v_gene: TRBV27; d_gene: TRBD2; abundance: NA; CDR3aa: CASRRVAGPYEQYF; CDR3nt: TGTGCCAGCAGGCGCGTAGCGGGACCCTACGAGCAGTACTTC
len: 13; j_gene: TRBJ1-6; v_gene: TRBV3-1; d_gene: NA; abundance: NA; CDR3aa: CASSQGARSPLHF; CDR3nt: TGTGCCAGCAGCCAGGGGGCCAGGTCACCCCTCCACTTT
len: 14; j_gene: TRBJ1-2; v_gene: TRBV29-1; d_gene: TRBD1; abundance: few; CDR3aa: CSVESSGGVYGYTF; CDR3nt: TGCAGCGTTGAAAGCTCAGGGGGCGTCTATGGCTACACCTTC
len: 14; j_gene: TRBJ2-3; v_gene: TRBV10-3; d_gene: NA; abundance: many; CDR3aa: CAISGSSGSPPQYF; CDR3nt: TGTGCCATCAGTGGGTCTTCCGGGTCCCCCCCGCAGTATTTT
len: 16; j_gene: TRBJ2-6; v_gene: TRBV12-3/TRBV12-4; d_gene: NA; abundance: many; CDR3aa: CASSLARSAGANVLTF; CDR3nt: TGTGCCAGCAGTTTAGCAAGGTCAGCTGGGGCCAACGTCCTGACTTTC
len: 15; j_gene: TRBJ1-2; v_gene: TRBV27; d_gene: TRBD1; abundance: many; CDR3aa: CASRDAGGPNYGYTF; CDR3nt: TGTGCCAGCAGGGACGCAGGGGGCCCTAACTATGGCTACACCTTC
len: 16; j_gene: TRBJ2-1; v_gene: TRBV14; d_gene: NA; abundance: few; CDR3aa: CASSFQAGTLYNEQFF; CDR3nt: TGTGCCAGCAGCTTCCAGGCGGGGACTCTTTACAATGAGCAGTTCTTC
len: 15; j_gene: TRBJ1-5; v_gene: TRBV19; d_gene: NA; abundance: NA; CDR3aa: CASSIEKGNRQPQHF; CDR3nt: TGTGCCAGTAGTATAGAGAAGGGGAATCGCCAGCCCCAGCATTTT
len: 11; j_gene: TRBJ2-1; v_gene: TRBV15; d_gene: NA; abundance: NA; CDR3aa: CATGEENEQFF; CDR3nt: TGTGCCACCGGGGAGGAAAATGAGCAGTTCTTC